These 3 T cell receptor beta chains share one sample of origin, sequenced in a study of vaccination and CD4 T cells after COVID-19. These receptors' antigens are unknown. Indicated treatment: roughly 11-day PBMC culture with coronavirus spike peptide pools or control peptides (ViraFEST assay). The Oncomine TCR Beta short-read assay was applied to DNA of cultured CD4+ T cells. One entry per CDR3 protein results from TCRdb running MiXCR on the PCR reads. The sample has over 5,500 distinct CDR3 sequences, around 60% seen once; the top ten hold about a third. Sequencing input: CD4+ T cells from blood, cultured in vitro. All receptors come from a human donor who had recovered from COVID-19.

This clonotype was recorded a few times. This rearrangement joins TRBV7-8 to TRBJ1-6, with D possibly matching TRBD1 (6 bases). Germline V gene lookup returns CDR1 SGHVS and CDR2 FQNEAQ. The V end lost 5 bases, the J end lost 8 bases, and 19 bases lay between the germline ends. The CDR3 totals 16 residues. The CDR3 DNA follows: TGTGCCAGCAGCCCTCGTTTGGCAGGGGCTGATTCACCCCTCCACTTT. Amino acids: CASSPRLAGADSPLHF.

V gene TRBV7-2 combines with J gene TRBJ2-3; 14 bases agree with TRBD2. Germline V CDR1 and CDR2: SGHTA, FQGNSA. With V trimmed by 1 base and J by 0 bases, 6 bases remained unmatched. CDR3 length: 19 amino acids. This chain's CDR3 is CASSLVRLAGGSSTDTQYF. The CDR3 coding sequence is TGTGCCAGCAGCTTAGTCCGACTAGCGGGGGGGTCTAGCACAGATACGCAGTATTTT.

The sample holds one count of this clonotype. V usage is TRBV24-1 and J usage is TRBJ2-7, with D perhaps TRBD2 (6 bases). V lost 4 bases to trimming and J lost 6 bases, with 15 bases between them. Per the germline V gene, CDR1 is KGHDR and CDR2 is SFDVKD. The CDR3 is made up of 14 amino acids. The CDR3 DNA reads as TGTGCCACCAGTGAAACGGGAGTCGAGCGCGAGCAGTACTTC. It translates to CATSETGVEREQYF.